This T cell receptor beta chain is drawn from a study of blood T cell repertoires in COVID-19. Looking at the study overall: Samples taken during acute and convalescent COVID-19 were collected in the United States, Italy and Spain. The analysed material was cDNA or gDNA that came from T cells, B-cell-depleted T cells, or PBMCs.

This clone was counted only a few times. Germline trimming cut 10 bases from V and 5 bases from J; bases unmatched to any gene: 10. CDR1 is LNHDA, CDR2 SQIVND, per germline (reference sequence). The length of the CDR3 is 13 residues. In the original processing: By means of reference gene primer amplification, nucleated cell counts were estimated. The table came from immunoSEQ multiplex PCR; TCRdb's copy has only in-frame clones and leaves some out. V and J calls and clone size are copied from that table; D and trimming were computed from the DNA. Of approximately 200,000 clones in the sample, over 80% were seen once.

The sequenced material came from peripheral blood. The clonotype originates from a woman in her twenties or thirties with acute or convalescent COVID-19. This sequence joins TRBV19 and TRBJ1-1; TRBD1 agrees at 7 bases. In DNA form, the CDR3 reads TGTGCCACCGGACAGGAGATACCGACTGAAGCTTTCTTT. Translating it yields CATGQEIPTEAFF.